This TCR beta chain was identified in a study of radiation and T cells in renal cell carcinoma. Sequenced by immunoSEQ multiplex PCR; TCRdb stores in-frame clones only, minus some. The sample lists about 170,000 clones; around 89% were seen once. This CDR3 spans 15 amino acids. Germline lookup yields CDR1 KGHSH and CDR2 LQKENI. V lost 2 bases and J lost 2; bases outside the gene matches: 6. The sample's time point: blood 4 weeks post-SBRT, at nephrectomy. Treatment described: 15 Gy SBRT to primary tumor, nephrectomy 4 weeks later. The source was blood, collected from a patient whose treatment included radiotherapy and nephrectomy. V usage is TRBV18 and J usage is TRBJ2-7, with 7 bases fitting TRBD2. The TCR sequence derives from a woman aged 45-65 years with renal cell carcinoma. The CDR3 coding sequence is TGTGCCAGCTCACCAATCGGGAGGCTGGCCTACGAGCAGTACTTC. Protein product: CASSPIGRLAYEQYF.